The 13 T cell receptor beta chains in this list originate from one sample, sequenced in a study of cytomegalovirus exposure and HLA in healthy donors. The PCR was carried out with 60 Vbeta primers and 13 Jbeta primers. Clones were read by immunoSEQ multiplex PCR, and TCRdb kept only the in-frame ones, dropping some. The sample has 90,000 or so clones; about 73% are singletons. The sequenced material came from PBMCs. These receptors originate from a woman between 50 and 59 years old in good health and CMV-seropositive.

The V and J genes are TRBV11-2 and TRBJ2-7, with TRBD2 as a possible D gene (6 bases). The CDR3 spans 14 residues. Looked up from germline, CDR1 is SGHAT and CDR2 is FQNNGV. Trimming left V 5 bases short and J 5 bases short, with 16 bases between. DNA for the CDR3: TGTGCCAGCAGCAGTATGCGGGATCTCCACGAGCAGTACTTC. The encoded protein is CASSSMRDLHEQYF.

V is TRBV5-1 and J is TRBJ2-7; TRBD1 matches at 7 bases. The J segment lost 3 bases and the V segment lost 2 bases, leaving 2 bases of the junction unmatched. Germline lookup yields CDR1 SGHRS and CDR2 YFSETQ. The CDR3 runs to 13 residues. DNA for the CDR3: TGCGCCAGCAGCTTCCAGGGGGACTACGAGCAGTACTTC. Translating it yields CASSFQGDYEQYF.

The CDR3 protein is CSVGDRVVHEQYF. Written as DNA, the CDR3 is TGCAGCGTTGGGGACAGGGTAGTCCACGAGCAGTACTTC. The chain carries TRBV29-1 and TRBJ2-7; 9 bases agree with TRBD1. Germline V CDR1 and CDR2: SQVTM, ANQGSEA. CDR3 size: 13 residues. The ends lost 4 bases at V and 5 bases at J; junction bases unmatched: 6.

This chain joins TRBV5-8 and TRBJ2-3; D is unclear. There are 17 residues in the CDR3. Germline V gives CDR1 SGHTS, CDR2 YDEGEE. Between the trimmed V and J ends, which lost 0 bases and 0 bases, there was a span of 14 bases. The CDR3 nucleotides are TGTGCCAGCAGCTTGGATTCAACTATACGGAGCACAGATACGCAGTATTTT. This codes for CASSLDSTIRSTDTQYF.

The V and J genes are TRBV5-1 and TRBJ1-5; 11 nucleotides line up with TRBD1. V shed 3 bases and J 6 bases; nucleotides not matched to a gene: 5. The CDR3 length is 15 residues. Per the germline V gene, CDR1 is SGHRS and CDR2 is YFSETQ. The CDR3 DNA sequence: TGCGCCAGCAGCTCCGGGACAGGGGGTAGTCAGCCCCAGCATTTT. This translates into CASSSGTGGSQPQHF.

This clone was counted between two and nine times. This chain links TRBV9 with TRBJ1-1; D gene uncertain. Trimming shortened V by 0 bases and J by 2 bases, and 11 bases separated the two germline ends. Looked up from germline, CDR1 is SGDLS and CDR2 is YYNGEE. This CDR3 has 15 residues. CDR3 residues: CASSVVSGGNTEAFF. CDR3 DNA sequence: TGTGCCAGCAGCGTAGTTTCGGGTGGAAACACTGAAGCTTTCTTT.

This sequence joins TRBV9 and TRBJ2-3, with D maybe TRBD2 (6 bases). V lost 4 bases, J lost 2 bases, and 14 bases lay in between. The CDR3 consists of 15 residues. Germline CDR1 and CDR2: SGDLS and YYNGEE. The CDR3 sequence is CASSPRGRITDTQYF. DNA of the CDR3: TGTGCCAGCAGCCCACGGGGGAGGATCACAGATACGCAGTATTTT.

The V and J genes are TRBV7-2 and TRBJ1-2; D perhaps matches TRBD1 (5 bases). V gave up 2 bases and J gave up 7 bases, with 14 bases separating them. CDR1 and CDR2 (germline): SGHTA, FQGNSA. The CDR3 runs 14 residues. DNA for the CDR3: TGTGCCAGCAGCTTAACCCAGATAGGGGCTGGCTACACCTTC. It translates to CASSLTQIGAGYTF.

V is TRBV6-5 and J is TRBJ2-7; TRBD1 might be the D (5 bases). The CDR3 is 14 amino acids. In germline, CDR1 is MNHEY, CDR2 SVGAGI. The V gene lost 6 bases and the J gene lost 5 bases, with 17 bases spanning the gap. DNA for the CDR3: TGTGCCAGCAGCTACACGCAGGGCAGAAACGAGCAGTACTTC. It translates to CASSYTQGRNEQYF.

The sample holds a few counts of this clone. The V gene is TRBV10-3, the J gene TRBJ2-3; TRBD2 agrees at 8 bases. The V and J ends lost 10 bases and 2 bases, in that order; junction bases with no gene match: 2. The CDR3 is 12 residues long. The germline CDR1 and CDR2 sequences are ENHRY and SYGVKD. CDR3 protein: CATGGDTDTQYF. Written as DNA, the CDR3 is TGTGCCACCGGGGGGGACACAGATACGCAGTATTTT.

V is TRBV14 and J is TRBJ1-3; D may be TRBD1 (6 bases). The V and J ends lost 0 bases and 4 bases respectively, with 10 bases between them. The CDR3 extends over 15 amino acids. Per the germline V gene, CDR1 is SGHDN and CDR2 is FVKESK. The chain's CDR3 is CASSQDRGAGNTIYF. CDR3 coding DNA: TGTGCCAGCAGCCAAGATCGGGGGGCCGGAAACACCATATATTTT.

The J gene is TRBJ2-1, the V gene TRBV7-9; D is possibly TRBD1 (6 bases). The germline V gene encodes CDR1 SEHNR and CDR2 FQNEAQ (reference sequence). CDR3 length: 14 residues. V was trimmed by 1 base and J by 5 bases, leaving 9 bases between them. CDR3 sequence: CASSLVQGHNEQFF. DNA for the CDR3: TGTGCCAGCAGCTTAGTTCAGGGGCACAATGAGCAGTTCTTC. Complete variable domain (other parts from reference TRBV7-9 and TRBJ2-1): DTGVSQNPRHKITKRGQNVTFRCDPISEHNRLYWYRQTLGQGPEFLTYFQNEAQLEKSRLLSDRFSAERPKGSFSTLEIQRTEQGDSAMYLCASSLVQGHNEQFFGPGTRLTVL.

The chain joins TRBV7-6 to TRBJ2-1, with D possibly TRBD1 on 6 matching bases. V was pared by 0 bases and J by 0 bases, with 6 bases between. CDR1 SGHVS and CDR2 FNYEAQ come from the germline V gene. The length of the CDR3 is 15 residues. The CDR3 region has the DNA TGTGCCAGCAGCTTAGCGGGGGCCTCCTACAATGAGCAGTTCTTC. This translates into CASSLAGASYNEQFF.